Presented here are 20 T cell receptor beta chains from one specimen sequenced in a study of blood T cell repertoires in COVID-19. The protocol was immunoSEQ multiplex PCR, while the TCRdb copy is restricted to in-frame clones and leaves out a portion. The sample shows about 100,000 clones, 80% to 95% of them seen only once. The sample consisted of peripheral blood. The receptor set was obtained from a man in his sixties or seventies with acute or convalescent COVID-19.

J is TRBJ1-2 and V is TRBV30; perhaps TRBD1 as D (6 bases). The germline V gene has CDR1 GTSNPN and CDR2 SVGIG (reference sequence). CDR3 length equals 12 residues. V was clipped by 3 bases and J by 8 bases, with 13 bases between them. As DNA, the CDR3 is TGTGCCTGGAGCGAGCAGGGGAGAGGCTACACCTTC. This gives the protein CAWSEQGRGYTF. Full variable domain (outside the CDR3, taken from reference TRBV30 and TRBJ1-2): SQTIHQWPATLVQPVGSPLSLECTVEGTSNPNLYWYRQAAGRGLQLLFYSVGIGQISSEVPQNLSASRPQDRQFILSSKKLLLSDSGFYLCAWSEQGRGYTFGSGTRLTVV.

This chain uses TRBV30 with TRBJ1-4; D remains unclear. V was trimmed by 3 bases and J by 10 bases, leaving 12 bases between them. The CDR3 is 12 residues long. Germline V gives CDR1 GTSNPN, CDR2 SVGIG (reference sequence). In DNA, the CDR3 is TGTGCCTGGAGAGCCGGTCTGAGAAAACTGTTTTTT. It translates to CAWRAGLRKLFF. Combining the CDR3 with reference TRBV30 and TRBJ1-4 gives the whole variable domain SQTIHQWPATLVQPVGSPLSLECTVEGTSNPNLYWYRQAAGRGLQLLFYSVGIGQISSEVPQNLSASRPQDRQFILSSKKLLLSDSGFYLCAWRAGLRKLFFGSGTQLSVL.

The rearrangement uses TRBV15 and TRBJ2-1; TRBD2 is a possible D gene (6 bases). The ends were cut back, 0 bases at V and 9 bases at J, with 18 bases in the middle. Germline CDR1 is LNHNV and CDR2 is YYDKDF (reference sequence). The CDR3 is 16 amino acids. The CDR3 is CATSREGPRRGSEQFF. The CDR3 DNA sequence: TGTGCCACCAGCAGAGAGGGCCCTCGGCGGGGTTCTGAGCAGTTCTTC. Together with reference TRBV15 and TRBJ2-1, the CDR3 gives the full variable domain: DAMVIQNPRYQVTQFGKPVTLSCSQTLNHNVMYWYQQKSSQAPKLLFHYYDKDFNNEADTPDNFQSRRPNTSFCFLDIRSPGLGDTAMYLCATSREGPRRGSEQFFGPGTRLTVL.

The chain recombines TRBV13 with TRBJ1-1, with a weak D call TRBD1 (6 bases). V shed 4 bases and J shed 1 base, with 13 bases lying between them. This CDR3 comprises 15 residues. Germline V lookup: CDR1 PRHDT, CDR2 FYEKMQ (reference sequence). The CDR3 loop reads CASSYQGQRNTEAFF. For the CDR3, the DNA is TGTGCCAGCAGCTATCAGGGACAACGGAACACTGAAGCTTTCTTT.

The rearrangement uses TRBV10-1 and TRBJ1-1, with 7 bases lining up with TRBD1. The CDR3 covers 14 residues. V was clipped by 2 bases and J by 5 bases; unmatched bases: 5. Germline assignment: CDR1 WNHNN and CDR2 SYGVQD (reference sequence). CDR3 protein: CASSEQGGWTEAFF. The CDR3 DNA sequence: TGCGCCAGCAGTGAGCAGGGGGGATGGACTGAAGCTTTCTTT.

The J gene is TRBJ1-1, the V gene TRBV27; the D is unclear. V lost 2 bases, J lost 1 base, and 14 bases lay in between. CDR1 is MNHEY and CDR2 is SMNVEV in the germline V gene (reference sequence). This CDR3 comprises 16 residues. The CDR3 sequence is CASSLVGEYRNTEAFF. In DNA form, the CDR3 reads TGTGCCAGCAGTTTAGTTGGGGAGTATAGGAACACTGAAGCTTTCTTT.

V gene TRBV6-5 combines with J gene TRBJ2-2; weak D call: TRBD2 (6 bases). This CDR3 has 14 residues. V was trimmed by 2 bases and J by 3 bases, leaving 7 bases between them. In germline, CDR1 is MNHEY, CDR2 SVGAGI. The CDR3 sequence: CASSYAGYTGELFF. In DNA, the CDR3 is TGTGCCAGCAGTTACGCGGGATACACCGGGGAGCTGTTTTTT.

The V call is TRBV7-2, the J call TRBJ1-1; 7 positions match TRBD1. CDR3 size: 14 residues. Germline V gives CDR1 SGHTA, CDR2 FQGNSA. The V gene end was trimmed by 2 bases and the J gene end by 5 bases; junction bases not matched to a gene: 5. CDR3 coding DNA: TGTGCCAGCAGCTTAACAGGGGCGGGAACTGAAGCTTTCTTT. It encodes CASSLTGAGTEAFF.

The gene calls are TRBV7-9 and TRBJ2-7, with TRBD2 as a possible D gene (5 bases). Germline-derived CDR1 and CDR2 are SEHNR and FQNEAQ (reference sequence). The CDR3 extends over 13 amino acids. V gave up 4 bases and J gave up 7 bases, with 14 bases separating them. Written as DNA, the CDR3 is TGTGCCAGCAGCTACCGGGATCCTACGGAGCAGTACTTC. Translation: CASSYRDPTEQYF.

The V and J genes are TRBV13 and TRBJ1-1, with TRBD1 as a possible D gene (6 bases). V was trimmed by 5 bases and J by 10 bases, leaving 20 bases between them. Germline V CDR1 and CDR2: PRHDT, FYEKMQ (reference sequence). The CDR3 extends over 14 amino acids. CDR3 coding DNA: TGTGCCAGCAGCCGTCAAGGGGGGGGGCGGCGAGCTTTCTTT. Translation gives CASSRQGGGRRAFF. Looking up the rest from reference TRBV13 and TRBJ1-1 gives the full variable domain: AAGVIQSPRHLIKEKRETATLKCYPIPRHDTVYWYQQGPGQDPQFLISFYEKMQSDKGSIPDRFSAQQFSDYHSELNMSSLELGDSALYFCASSRQGGGRRAFFGQGTRLTVV.

Of note for this clone: Other DNA sequences within the sample encode an identical CDR3. J is TRBJ2-7 and V is TRBV5-1; 9 bases map to TRBD1. Germline V CDR1 and CDR2: SGHRS, YFSETQ. V lost 4 bases to trimming and J lost 0 bases; unmatched junction nucleotides: 2. The CDR3 totals 14 residues. CDR3 residues: CASSLQGASYEQYF. The CDR3, as DNA: TGCGCCAGCAGCCTACAGGGGGCCTCCTACGAGCAGTACTTC.

The CDR3 nucleotides read TGCGCCAGCAGCTTGGTAGGGGCTGAGCAGTTCTTC. Its translation: CASSLVGAEQFF. The rearrangement uses TRBV5-1 and TRBJ2-1; D may be TRBD1 (5 bases). The CDR3 runs to 12 residues. Trimming took off 0 bases at V and 9 bases at J, with 7 bases between the two ends. CDR1 is SGHRS and CDR2 is YFSETQ in the germline V gene. Complete variable domain (other parts from reference TRBV5-1 and TRBJ2-1): KAGVTQTPRYLIKTRGQQVTLSCSPISGHRSVSWYQQTPGQGLQFLFEYFSETQRNKGNFPGRFSGRQFSNSRSEMNVSTLELGDSALYLCASSLVGAEQFFGPGTRLTVL.

This chain joins TRBV9 and TRBJ2-7; D unresolved. The CDR3 has 13 residues. Germline CDR1 reads SGDLS; CDR2 reads YYNGEE. V lost 0 bases and J lost 1, with 5 bases in between. The CDR3 here is CASSVGQSYEQYF. CDR3 nucleotides: TGTGCCAGCAGCGTAGGGCAGTCCTACGAGCAGTACTTC.

The chain has TRBV27 and TRBJ1-2; D ambiguous. V shed 5 bases and J shed 8 bases, with 18 bases lying between them. The CDR3 covers 14 residues. CDR1 and CDR2 from the germline V gene are MNHEY and SMNVEV (reference sequence). The DNA of the CDR3 is TGTGCCAGCAGTACTCAGCAGGTCGCCGGAGGCTACACCTTC. Its protein product is CASSTQQVAGGYTF.

The chain links TRBV28 to TRBJ2-2, with D hard to call. In germline, CDR1 is MDHEN, CDR2 SYDVKM. The CDR3 covers 12 residues. Trimming pared 6 bases from V and 3 bases from J, leaving 5 bases between. In nucleotides, the CDR3 is TGTGCCAGCAGCCCATACACCGGGGAGCTGTTTTTT. Its protein product is CASSPYTGELFF.

J is TRBJ1-3 and V is TRBV6-5; D unclear. The CDR3 spans 11 residues. V dropped 6 bases and J dropped 4 bases, with 4 bases sitting between them. Germline-derived CDR1 and CDR2 are MNHEY and SVGAGI. CDR3 sequence reads: CASSRGNTIYF. CDR3 coding DNA: TGTGCCAGCAGCAGGGGAAACACCATATATTTT.

This clone was seen only once. The J gene is TRBJ2-5, the V gene TRBV27; 9 bases fit TRBD1. The V segment lost 4 bases and the J segment 4 bases; nucleotides outside the gene matches: 10. In germline, CDR1 is MNHEY, CDR2 SMNVEV (reference sequence). The CDR3 runs to 16 residues. The CDR3 nucleotides read TGTGCCAGCAGTTCAACCCACAGGGGGCAAGGAGAGACCCAGTACTTC. Translating gives CASSSTHRGQGETQYF.

J is TRBJ2-1 and V is TRBV12-5; TRBD2 matches 12 bases. The V segment lost 2 bases and the J segment 2 bases; nucleotides outside the gene matches: 1. CDR1 is LGHNT and CDR2 is FRNRAP in the germline V gene. The CDR3 is 16 residues long. Here the CDR3 reads CASGLPSGGAYNEQFF. As DNA, the CDR3 is TGTGCTAGTGGTTTGCCTAGCGGGGGGGCCTACAATGAGCAGTTCTTC.

The CDR3 DNA is TGTGCCAGCAGTTCCAAACAGGGGGGCAGGCAGCCCCAGCATTTT. Protein product: CASSSKQGGRQPQHF. This sequence joins TRBV6-5 and TRBJ1-5; TRBD1 agrees at 8 bases. Germline V gene data show CDR1 as MNHEY and CDR2 as SVGAGI. The CDR3 contains 15 residues. J was trimmed by 7 bases and V by 4 bases; bases with no gene match: 9.

The V and J genes are TRBV29-1 and TRBJ2-3; D call uncertain. Looked up from germline, CDR1 is SQVTM and CDR2 is ANQGSEA. The CDR3 is 11 residues long. The V and J ends lost 4 bases and 6 bases respectively, with 8 bases between them. The CDR3 sequence: CSVAPRDTQYF. As DNA, the CDR3 is TGCAGCGTTGCACCACGGGATACGCAGTATTTT.